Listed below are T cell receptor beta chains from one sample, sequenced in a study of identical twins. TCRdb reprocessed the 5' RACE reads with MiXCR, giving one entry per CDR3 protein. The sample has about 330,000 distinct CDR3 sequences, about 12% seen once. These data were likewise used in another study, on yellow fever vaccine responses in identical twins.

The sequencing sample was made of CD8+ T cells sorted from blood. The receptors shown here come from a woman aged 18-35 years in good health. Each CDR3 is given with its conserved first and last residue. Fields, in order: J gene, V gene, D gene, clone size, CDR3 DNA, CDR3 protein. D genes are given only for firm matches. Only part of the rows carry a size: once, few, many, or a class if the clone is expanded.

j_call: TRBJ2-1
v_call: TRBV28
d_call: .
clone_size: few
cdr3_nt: TGTGCCAGCAGGTCGGCCTGGGAATATCAATACAATGAGCAGTTCTTC
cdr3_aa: CASRSAWEYQYNEQFF

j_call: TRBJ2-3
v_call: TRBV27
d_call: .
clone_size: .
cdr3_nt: TGTGCCAGCAGCCCAGGGAAAGATACGCAGTATTTT
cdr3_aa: CASSPGKDTQYF

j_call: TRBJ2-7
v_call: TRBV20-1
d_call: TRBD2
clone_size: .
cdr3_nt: TGCAGTGCTAGAGACCAACTAGCGGGAACCTACGAGCAGTACTTC
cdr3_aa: CSARDQLAGTYEQYF

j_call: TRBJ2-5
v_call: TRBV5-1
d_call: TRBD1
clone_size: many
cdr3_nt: TGCGCCAGCAGCGGGACAGGGGGTTTCACCCAACTGGGGGACCAGTACTTC
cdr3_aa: CASSGTGGFTQLGDQYF

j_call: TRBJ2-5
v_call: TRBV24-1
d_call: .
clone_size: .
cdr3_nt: TGTGCCACGAGCCGTACAGGGGGGGGGGAGACCCAGTACTTC
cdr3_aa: CATSRTGGGETQYF

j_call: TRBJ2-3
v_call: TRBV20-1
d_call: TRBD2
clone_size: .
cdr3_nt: TGCAGTGTCACACAAACCCCGGGGGGAGATACGCAGTATTTT
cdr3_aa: CSVTQTPGGDTQYF

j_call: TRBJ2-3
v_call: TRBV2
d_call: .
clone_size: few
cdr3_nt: TGTGCCAGCGGTTTAAGGTGGGGCACAACAGATACGCAGTATTTT
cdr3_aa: CASGLRWGTTDTQYF

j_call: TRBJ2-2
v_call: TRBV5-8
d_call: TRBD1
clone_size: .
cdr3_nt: TGTGCCAGCAGCTTGGGAGGGACAGATACCGGGGAGCTGTTTTTT
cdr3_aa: CASSLGGTDTGELFF

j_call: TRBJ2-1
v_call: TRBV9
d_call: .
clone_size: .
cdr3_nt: TGTGCCAGCAGCGTAGCTGGACCTAGCTACAATGAGCAGTTCTTC
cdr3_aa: CASSVAGPSYNEQFF

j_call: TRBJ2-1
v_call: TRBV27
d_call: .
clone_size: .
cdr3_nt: TGTGCCAGCAGTTTGGGGGTGGGTGAGCAGTTCTTC
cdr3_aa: CASSLGVGEQFF

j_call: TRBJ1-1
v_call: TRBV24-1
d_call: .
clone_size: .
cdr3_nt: TGTGCCACCAGTGATTCGACTGAAATGAACACTGAAGCTTTCTTT
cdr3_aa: CATSDSTEMNTEAFF

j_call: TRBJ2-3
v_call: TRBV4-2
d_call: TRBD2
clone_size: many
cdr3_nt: TGTGCCAGCAGCCCTGCCTCTAGCGGGGGGGCGGAAACAGATACGCAGTATTTT
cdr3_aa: CASSPASSGGAETDTQYF

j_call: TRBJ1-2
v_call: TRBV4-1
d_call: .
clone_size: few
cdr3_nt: TGCGCCAGCAGCGGCAGGGGAGGCTATGGCTACACCTTC
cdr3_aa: CASSGRGGYGYTF

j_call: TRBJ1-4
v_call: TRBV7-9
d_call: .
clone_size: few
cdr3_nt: TGTGCCAGCAGCGTCACACTCGTAATCGGTGAAAAACTGTTTTTT
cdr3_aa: CASSVTLVIGEKLFF

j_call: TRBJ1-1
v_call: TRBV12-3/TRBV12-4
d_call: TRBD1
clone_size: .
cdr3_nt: TGTGCCAGCAGTTTGGGGACAGGGGTTGAAGCTTTCTTT
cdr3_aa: CASSLGTGVEAFF

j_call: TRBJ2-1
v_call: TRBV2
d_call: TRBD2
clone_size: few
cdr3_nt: TGTGCCAGCAGTGAATTGGGCGGGGGAAGCTACAATGAGCAGTTCTTC
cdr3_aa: CASSELGGGSYNEQFF

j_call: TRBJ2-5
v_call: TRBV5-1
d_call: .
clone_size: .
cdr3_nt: TGCGCCAGCAGCTTGGTGGCAGGGTCGCTGGAGACCCAGTACTTC
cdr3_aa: CASSLVAGSLETQYF

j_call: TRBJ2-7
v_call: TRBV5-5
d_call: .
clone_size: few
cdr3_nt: TGTGCCAGCAGCTTGGCGTTAAGCTCCTACGAGCAGTACTTC
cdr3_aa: CASSLALSSYEQYF

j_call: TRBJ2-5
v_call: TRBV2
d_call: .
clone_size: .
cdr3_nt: TGTGCCAGCAGTGAATGGCTGGGATCCCCAGAGACCCAGTACTTC
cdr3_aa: CASSEWLGSPETQYF

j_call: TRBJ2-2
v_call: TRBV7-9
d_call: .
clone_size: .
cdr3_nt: TGTGCCAGCAGCGGATTGGGACCCCCGGACACCGGGGAGCTGTTTTTT
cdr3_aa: CASSGLGPPDTGELFF

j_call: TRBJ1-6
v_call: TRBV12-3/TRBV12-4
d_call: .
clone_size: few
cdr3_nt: TGTGCCAGCAGGCAGGCAGACAGTAATGAAGTGGATTCACCCCTCCACTTT
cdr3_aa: CASRQADSNEVDSPLHF

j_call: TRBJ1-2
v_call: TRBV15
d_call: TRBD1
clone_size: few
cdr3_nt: TGTGCCACCAGCAGAGGACAGGGGAACGGCTACACCTTC
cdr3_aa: CATSRGQGNGYTF

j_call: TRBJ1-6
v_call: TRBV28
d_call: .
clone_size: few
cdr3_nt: TGTGCCAGCAGTGCGGACTTCAAAGGGAATTCACCCCTCCACTTT
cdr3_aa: CASSADFKGNSPLHF

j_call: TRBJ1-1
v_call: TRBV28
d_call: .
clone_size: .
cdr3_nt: TGTGCCAGCAGTTTGTATGGGGAAAGAATGAACACTGAAGCTTTCTTT
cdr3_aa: CASSLYGERMNTEAFF

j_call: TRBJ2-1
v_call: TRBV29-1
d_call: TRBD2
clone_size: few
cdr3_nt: TGCAGCGTCGAGGGGACTAGCGGGAGTGCCTACAATGAGCAGTTCTTC
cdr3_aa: CSVEGTSGSAYNEQFF

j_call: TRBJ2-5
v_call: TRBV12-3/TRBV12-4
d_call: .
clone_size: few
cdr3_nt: TGTGCCAGCAGTTGGGTCCTGGGGACCCAGTACTTC
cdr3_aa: CASSWVLGTQYF

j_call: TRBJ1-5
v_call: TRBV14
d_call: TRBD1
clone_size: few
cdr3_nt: TGTGCCAGCAGCCCAGCGGGGACAGGGTCAAGTCAGCCCCAGCATTTT
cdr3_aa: CASSPAGTGSSQPQHF

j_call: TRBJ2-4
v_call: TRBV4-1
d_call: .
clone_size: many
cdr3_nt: TGCGCCAGCAGCCAAGGATGGACAGTAAAAAACATTCAGTACTTC
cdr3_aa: CASSQGWTVKNIQYF

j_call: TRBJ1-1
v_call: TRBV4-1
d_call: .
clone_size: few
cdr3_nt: TGCGCCAGCAGGCCCGCGGGGGGCAGAATGAACACTGAAGCTTTCTTT
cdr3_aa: CASRPAGGRMNTEAFF

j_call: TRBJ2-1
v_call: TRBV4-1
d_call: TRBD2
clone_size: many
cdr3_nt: TGCGCCAGCAGCCAAGAACTAGCGGCGTACAATGAGCAGTTCTTC
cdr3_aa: CASSQELAAYNEQFF

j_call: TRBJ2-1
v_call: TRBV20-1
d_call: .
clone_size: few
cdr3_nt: TGCAGTGCCCCCTTGGCGAGCTCCTACAATGAGCAGTTCTTC
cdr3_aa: CSAPLASSYNEQFF

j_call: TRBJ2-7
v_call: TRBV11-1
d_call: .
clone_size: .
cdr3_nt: TGTGCCAGCAGCTTACTAGGGTCGGACAGTACTTCCTTC
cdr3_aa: CASSLLGSDSTSF

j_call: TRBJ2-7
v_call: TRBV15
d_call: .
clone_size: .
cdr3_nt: TGTGCCACCAGCAGAGATAGGGTCTACGAGCAGTACTTC
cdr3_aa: CATSRDRVYEQYF

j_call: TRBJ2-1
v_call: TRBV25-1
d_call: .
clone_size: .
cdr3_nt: TGTGCCAGCAGTGAACGAGGACTCTCCTACTCCTACAATGAGCAGTTCTTC
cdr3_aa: CASSERGLSYSYNEQFF

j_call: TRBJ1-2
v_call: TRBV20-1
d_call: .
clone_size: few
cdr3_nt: TGCAGTGCTATTGCTGGGAACTATGGCTACACCTTC
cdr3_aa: CSAIAGNYGYTF

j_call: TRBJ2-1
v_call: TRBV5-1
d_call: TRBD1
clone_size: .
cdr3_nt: TGCGCCAGCAGGCCGGGGACAGGGGGCGTCCCTCCTTTCCTCTACAATGAGCAGTTCTTC
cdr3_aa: CASRPGTGGVPPFLYNEQFF

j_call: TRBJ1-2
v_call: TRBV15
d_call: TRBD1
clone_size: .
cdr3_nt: TGTGCCACCAGCGGGGACAGGGACTATGGCTACACCTTC
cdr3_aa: CATSGDRDYGYTF

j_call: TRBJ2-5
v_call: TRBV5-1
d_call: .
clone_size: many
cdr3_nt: TGCGCCAGCAGCTTGGGACTTAGCGAAGAGACCCAGTACTTC
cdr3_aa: CASSLGLSEETQYF

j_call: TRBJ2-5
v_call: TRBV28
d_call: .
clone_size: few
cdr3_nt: TGTGCCAGCAGTTTAGTGGACACGATCCAAGAGACCCAGTACTTC
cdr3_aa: CASSLVDTIQETQYF

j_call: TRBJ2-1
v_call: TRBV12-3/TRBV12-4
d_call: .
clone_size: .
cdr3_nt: TGTGCCAGCAGCCCTAGCGTACGATACAATGAGCAGTTCTTC
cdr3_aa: CASSPSVRYNEQFF

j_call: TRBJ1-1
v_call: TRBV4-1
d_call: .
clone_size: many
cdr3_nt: TGCGCCAGCAGCGGGACCGGAGTTTACACTGAAGCTTTCTTT
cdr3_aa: CASSGTGVYTEAFF

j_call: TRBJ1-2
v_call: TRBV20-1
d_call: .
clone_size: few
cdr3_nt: TGCAGTGCTAGAGTCTACGGGGGCAACTATGGCTACACCTTC
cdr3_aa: CSARVYGGNYGYTF

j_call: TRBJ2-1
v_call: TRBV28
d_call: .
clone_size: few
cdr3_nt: TGTGCCAGCAGTTCCTCCCGGCGGAATGAGCAGTTCTTC
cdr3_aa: CASSSSRRNEQFF

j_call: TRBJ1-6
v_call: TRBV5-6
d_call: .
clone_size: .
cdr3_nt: TGTGCCAGCAGCTTTGACAGTAGCTCCTATAATTCACCCCTCCACTTT
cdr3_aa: CASSFDSSSYNSPLHF

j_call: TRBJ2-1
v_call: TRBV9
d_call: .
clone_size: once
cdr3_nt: TGTGCCAGCAGCGTGACCAACAATGAGCAGTTCTTC
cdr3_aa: CASSVTNNEQFF